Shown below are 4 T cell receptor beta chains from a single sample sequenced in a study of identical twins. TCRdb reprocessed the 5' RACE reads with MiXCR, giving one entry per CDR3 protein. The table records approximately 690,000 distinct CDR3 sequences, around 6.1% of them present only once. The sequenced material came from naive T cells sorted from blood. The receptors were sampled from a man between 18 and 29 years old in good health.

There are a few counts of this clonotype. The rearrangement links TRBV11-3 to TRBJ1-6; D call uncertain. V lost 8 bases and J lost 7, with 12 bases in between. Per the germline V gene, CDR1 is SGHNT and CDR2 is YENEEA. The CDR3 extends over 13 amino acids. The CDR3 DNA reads TGTGCCAGCGAGAACTCGGGAAATTCACCCCTCCACTTT. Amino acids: CASENSGNSPLHF.

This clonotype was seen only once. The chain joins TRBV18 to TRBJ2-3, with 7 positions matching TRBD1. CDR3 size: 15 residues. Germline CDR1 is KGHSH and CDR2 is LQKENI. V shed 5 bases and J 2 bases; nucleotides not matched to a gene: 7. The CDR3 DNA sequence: TGTGCCAGCTCAACCGGACAGGCGCTCACAGATACGCAGTATTTT. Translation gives CASSTGQALTDTQYF.

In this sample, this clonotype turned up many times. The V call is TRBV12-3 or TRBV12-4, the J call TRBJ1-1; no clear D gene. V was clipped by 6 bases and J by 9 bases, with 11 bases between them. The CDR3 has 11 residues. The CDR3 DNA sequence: TGTGCCAGCAGAAACGCCTGGAAAGCTTTCTTT. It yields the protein CASRNAWKAFF.

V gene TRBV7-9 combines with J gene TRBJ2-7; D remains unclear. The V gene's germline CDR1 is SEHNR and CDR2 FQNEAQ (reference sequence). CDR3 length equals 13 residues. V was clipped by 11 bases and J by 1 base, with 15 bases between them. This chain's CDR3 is CAGRPIPSYEQYF. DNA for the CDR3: TGTGCCGGTAGACCCATCCCATCCTACGAGCAGTACTTC.